The text below deals with one T cell receptor (beta chain). This record belongs to a study of blood T cell repertoires in COVID-19. Clones were read by immunoSEQ multiplex PCR, and TCRdb kept only the in-frame ones, dropping some. The profile shows approximately 280,000 clones, approximately 91% of them singletons. Looked up from germline, CDR1 is MNHEY and CDR2 is SVGAGI. The CDR3 has 13 residues. The ends were cut back, 0 bases at V and 9 bases at J, with 11 bases in the middle. The sample taken for sequencing was peripheral blood. This receptor was taken from a man aged 50 to 59 with acute or convalescent COVID-19. The chain has TRBV6-5 and TRBJ1-1; D might be TRBD1 (6 bases). CDR3 in DNA: TGTGCCAGCAGTTACTCGGGGACATCTCAAGCTTTCTTT. Its translation: CASSYSGTSQAFF.